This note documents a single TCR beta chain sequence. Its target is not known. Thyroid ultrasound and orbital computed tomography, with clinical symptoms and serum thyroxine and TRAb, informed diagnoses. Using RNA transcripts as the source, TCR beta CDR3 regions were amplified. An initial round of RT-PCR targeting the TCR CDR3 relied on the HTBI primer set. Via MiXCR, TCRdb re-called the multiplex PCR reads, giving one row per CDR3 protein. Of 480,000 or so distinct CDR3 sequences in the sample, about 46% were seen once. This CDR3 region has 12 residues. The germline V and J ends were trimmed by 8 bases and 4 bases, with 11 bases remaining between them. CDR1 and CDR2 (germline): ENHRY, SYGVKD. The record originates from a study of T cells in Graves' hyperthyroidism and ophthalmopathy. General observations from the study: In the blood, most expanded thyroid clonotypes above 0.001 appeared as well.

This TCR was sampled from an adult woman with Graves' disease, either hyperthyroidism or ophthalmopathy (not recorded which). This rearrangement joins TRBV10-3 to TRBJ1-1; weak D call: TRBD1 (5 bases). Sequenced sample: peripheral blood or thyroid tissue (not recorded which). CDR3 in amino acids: CAIGTGPTEAFF. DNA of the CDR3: TGTGCCATCGGGACTGGGCCCACTGAAGCTTTCTTT.